The 3 T cell receptor beta chains in this list originate from one sample, sequenced in a study of monozygotic twins with cystic fibrosis. Clones were sequenced by immunoSEQ multiplex PCR, and TCRdb holds only the in-frame ones, with some missing. Of 4,000 to 6,000 clones listed, approximately 96% are singletons. Sequenced material: blood. These receptors all stem from a boy aged 2 to 9 with cystic fibrosis.

J is TRBJ2-5 and V is TRBV25-1, with 8 bases fitting TRBD1. The length of the CDR3 is 14 residues. Germline V gene lookup returns CDR1 MGHDK and CDR2 SYGVNS. Trimming took 5 bases from V and 6 from J; bases not matched to a gene: 8. This CDR3 is CASSKAGGLKTQYF. The DNA of the CDR3 is TGTGCCAGCAGTAAGGCAGGGGGCCTGAAGACCCAGTACTTC.

The rearrangement uses TRBV5-1 and TRBJ2-5, with D possibly being TRBD1 (6 bases). CDR3 length: 14 amino acids. CDR1 and CDR2 from the germline V gene are SGHRS and YFSETQ. V gave up 4 bases and J gave up 2 bases, with 12 bases separating them. In DNA, the CDR3 is TGCGCCAGCAGCCGGGACAATTTTCAAGAGACCCAGTACTTC. This sequence encodes CASSRDNFQETQYF.

This clone is a singleton in its sample. The J gene is TRBJ2-1, the V gene TRBV7-6; D is unresolved. The CDR3 sequence is 17 residues long. Per germline, CDR1 SGHVS and CDR2 FNYEAQ. The V gene lost 1 base and the J gene lost 4 bases, with 17 bases spanning the gap. In DNA form, the CDR3 reads TGTGCCAGCAGCTTAGTAGCACACCTCACGAATTACAATGAGCAGTTCTTC. It translates to CASSLVAHLTNYNEQFF.